Following are 6 T cell receptor beta chains from one sample sequenced in a study of blood T cell repertoires in COVID-19. TCRdb keeps only in-frame clones here, not all; method: immunoSEQ multiplex PCR. The repertoire consists of fewer than 350,000 clones, with roughly 90% occurring once and the leading ten covering about 3%. The sequencing input was PBMCs or T cells enriched from blood (not recorded which). The receptors derive from a man aged 40-49 years who had been exposed to COVID-19.

V and J are TRBV30 and TRBJ2-5; 8 nucleotides line up with TRBD2. CDR3 size: 19 residues. V was clipped by 1 base and J by 9 bases; unmatched bases: 25. Looked up from germline, CDR1 is GTSNPN and CDR2 is SVGIG (reference sequence). CDR3 region: CAWSGGLEAGARIGRAQYF. CDR3 coding DNA: TGTGCCTGGAGTGGGGGTTTAGAAGCGGGAGCTAGAATAGGTAGGGCCCAGTACTTC.

The CDR3 DNA is TGCGCCAGCAGAGGGATAGCGGAAGACACCGGGGAGCTGTTTTTT. Protein product: CASRGIAEDTGELFF. This rearrangement joins TRBV5-1 to TRBJ2-2, with D tentatively TRBD2 (6 bases). This CDR3 spans 15 amino acids. Between the trimmed V and J ends, which lost 5 bases and 3 bases, there was a span of 14 bases. The germline V gene encodes CDR1 SGHRS and CDR2 YFSETQ.

CDR3 sequence reads: CASSETGLYTQYF. The CDR3 DNA reads TGTGCCAGCAGCGAGACAGGGCTTTATACGCAGTATTTT. The chain employs TRBV9 and TRBJ2-3; 7 bases align to TRBD1. Germline V CDR1 and CDR2: SGDLS, YYNGEE. After removal of 3 bases from V and 7 bases from J, the junction contained 5 bases not matched to a gene. CDR3 length: 13 amino acids.

This chain uses TRBV7-3 with TRBJ1-2, with 7 bases fitting TRBD1. Germline V lookup: CDR1 SGHTA, CDR2 FQGTGA. J lost 5 bases, V lost 0 bases, and 3 bases had no gene match. The CDR3 is 14 amino acids. The CDR3 loop reads CASSLTGGDYGYTF. In DNA form, the CDR3 reads TGTGCCAGCAGCTTAACAGGGGGCGATTATGGCTACACCTTC.

The chain is built from TRBV6-1 and TRBJ1-6, with unresolved D. V lost 1 base and J 6 bases, leaving 13 bases between the germline ends. This CDR3 is 16 amino acids long. Germline loops: CDR1 MNHNS, CDR2 SASEGT. DNA of the CDR3: TGTGCCAGCAGTGAAGTCGTTGCGAGAGTTAATTCACCCCTCCACTTT. This encodes CASSEVVARVNSPLHF.

The chain is built from TRBV11-2 and TRBJ1-1, with D uncertain. The ends were cut back, 5 bases at V and 0 bases at J, with 10 bases in the middle. Germline values: CDR1 SGHAT, CDR2 FQNNGV. The CDR3 totals 14 residues. CDR3 residues: CASSATLMNTEAFF. CDR3 DNA: TGTGCCAGCAGCGCGACACTTATGAACACTGAAGCTTTCTTT.